This T cell receptor (beta chain) was recorded in a study of vaccination effects on CD4 cells after COVID-19. In the study overall: Participants each got two BNT162b2 or mRNA-1273 vaccine doses.

ViraFEST expansion of antigen-specific CD4+ T cells with viral peptide pools preceded sequencing. Cells that had been cultured for less than eleven days were the source of isolated CD4+ T cells. People in the vaccine group had not been infected with SARS-CoV-2 before, and their nucleocapsid antibodies were negative. CDR3 length equals 15 residues. With 2 bases removed from V and 0 bases from J, the gap between germline ends came to 11 bases. CDR1 MNHNS and CDR2 SASEGT come from the germline V gene. TCRdb's copy holds only in-frame clones and misses some; the assay was immunoSEQ multiplex PCR. This table holds under 25,000 clones, 55% to 80% found once. This clone came up a few times. No antigen is known for it.

This chain links TRBV6-1 with TRBJ2-7; D is undetermined. The specimen comprised CD4+ T cells from PBMCs cultured with SARS-CoV-2 spike peptides, sampled before COVID-19 vaccination. The TCR was taken from a human donor who received a COVID-19 vaccine. The CDR3 here is CASSELGSSSYEQYF. Here the CDR3 DNA reads TGTGCCAGCAGTGAATTGGGCAGTTCCTCCTACGAGCAGTACTTC.